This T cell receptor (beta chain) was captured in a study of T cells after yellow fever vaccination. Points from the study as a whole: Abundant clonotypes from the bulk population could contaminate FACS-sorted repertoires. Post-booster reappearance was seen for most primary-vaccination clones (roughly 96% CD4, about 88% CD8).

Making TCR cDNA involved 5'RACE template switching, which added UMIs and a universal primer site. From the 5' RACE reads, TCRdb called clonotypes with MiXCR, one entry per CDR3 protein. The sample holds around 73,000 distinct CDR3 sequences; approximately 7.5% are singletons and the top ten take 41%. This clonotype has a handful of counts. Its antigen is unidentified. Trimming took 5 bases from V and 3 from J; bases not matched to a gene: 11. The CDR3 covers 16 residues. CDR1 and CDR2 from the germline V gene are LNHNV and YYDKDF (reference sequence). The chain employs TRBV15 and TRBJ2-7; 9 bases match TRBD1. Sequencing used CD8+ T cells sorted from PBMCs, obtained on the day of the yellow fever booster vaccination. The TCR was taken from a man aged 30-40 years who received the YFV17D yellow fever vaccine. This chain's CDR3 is CATSGGQGPRIYEQYF. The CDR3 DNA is TGTGCCACCAGCGGGGGACAGGGCCCTAGGATCTACGAGCAGTACTTC.